This T cell receptor (beta chain) appears in the sequencing data of a study of control samples from healthy donors and cancer patients. This CDR3 spans 15 amino acids. Per germline, CDR1 MNHEY and CDR2 SVGAGI. The V segment lost 2 bases and the J segment 5 bases; nucleotides outside the gene matches: 7. The protocol was immunoSEQ multiplex PCR, while the TCRdb copy is restricted to in-frame clones and leaves out a portion. The sample shows some 79,000 clones, roughly 93% of them seen only once. This clonotype originated in a woman aged 40-49 years with lung cancer. This chain links TRBV6-5 with TRBJ2-7; 9 bases match TRBD1. Specimen: PBMCs. CDR3 residues: CASSYGGQGMDEQYF. DNA of the CDR3: TGTGCCAGCAGTTACGGGGGACAGGGAATGGACGAGCAGTACTTC.